The 22 T cell receptor beta chains listed next were all sequenced from one sample in a study of radiation and T cells in renal cell carcinoma. As for time point: blood 2 weeks post-SBRT. Documented treatment: 15 Gy SBRT to primary tumor, nephrectomy 4 weeks later. Only in-frame clones appear in the TCRdb table, and some are missing; sequencing was by immunoSEQ multiplex PCR. This sample has 100,000 to 150,000 clones, with around four fifths found just once. Sequences were derived from blood, sampled from a patient whose treatment included radiotherapy and nephrectomy. These receptors originate from an older woman with renal cell carcinoma.

This clone came up a few times. The rearrangement links TRBV7-2 to TRBJ1-5; D call uncertain. The V end lost 1 base, the J end lost 5 bases, and 9 bases lay between the germline ends. The length of the CDR3 is 14 residues. Germline V lookup: CDR1 SGHTA, CDR2 FQGNSA. The CDR3 reads CASSLGKSYQPQHF. The CDR3 DNA sequence: TGTGCCAGCAGCTTAGGGAAGAGTTATCAGCCCCAGCATTTT.

The rearrangement uses TRBV4-3 and TRBJ2-3; the D is unclear. The CDR3 spans 14 residues. Germline V gene lookup returns CDR1 LGHNA and CDR2 YSLEER. Trimming took off 0 bases at V and 0 bases at J, with 4 bases between the two ends. The DNA for the CDR3 is TGCGCCAGCAGCCAAGATGTTAGCACAGATACGCAGTATTTT. This sequence encodes CASSQDVSTDTQYF.

This clone was counted a single time. The rearrangement joins TRBV9 to TRBJ2-3; TRBD1 or TRBD2 may be the D gene (5 bases each). This CDR3 has 12 residues. V lost 0 bases and J lost 9, with 8 bases in between. Germline V lookup: CDR1 SGDLS, CDR2 YYNGEE. The CDR3 here is CASSVDWGTQYF. The CDR3 DNA reads TGTGCCAGCAGCGTAGATTGGGGGACGCAGTATTTT.

The chain uses TRBV10-3 and TRBJ2-5, with TRBD2 identical over 13 bases. The V gene end was trimmed by 5 bases and the J gene end by 4 bases; junction bases not matched to a gene: 4. Germline CDR1 ENHRY, CDR2 SYGVKD. The CDR3 has 15 amino acids. The CDR3 nucleotides read TGTGCCATCAGTCCCCGACTAGCGGGAGGAGAGACCCAGTACTTC. Translation: CAISPRLAGGETQYF.

V gene TRBV27 combines with J gene TRBJ1-4, with D perhaps matching TRBD1 (6 bases). CDR1 is MNHEY and CDR2 is SMNVEV in the germline V gene (reference sequence). This CDR3 contains 14 residues. The V gene lost 3 bases and the J gene lost 3 bases, with 8 bases spanning the gap. CDR3 sequence (DNA): TGTGCCAGCAGTTTTACAGGGCCTAATGAAAAACTGTTTTTT. Translation: CASSFTGPNEKLFF.

In DNA form, the CDR3 reads TGCGCCAGCAGCTTGGCCACAGGGGGCTTTGAAGGCTACACCTTC. Protein product: CASSLATGGFEGYTF. The chain links TRBV5-1 to TRBJ1-2; 9 nucleotides line up with TRBD1. From germline, CDR1 is SGHRS and CDR2 YFSETQ. V lost 0 bases to trimming and J lost 8 bases; unmatched junction nucleotides: 8. This CDR3 spans 15 amino acids.

This clone has more than one count but fewer than ten. The rearrangement joins TRBV9 to TRBJ1-1; no clear D. The V gene lost 1 base and the J gene lost 3 bases, with 7 bases spanning the gap. Germline V gene sequence: CDR1 SGDLS, CDR2 YYNGEE. The CDR3 covers 13 residues. In DNA, the CDR3 is TGTGCCAGCAGCGTATCTGCGGACACTGAAGCTTTCTTT. It translates to CASSVSADTEAFF.

This rearrangement joins TRBV5-1 to TRBJ2-6, with D uncertain. V lost 4 bases and J lost 0, with 20 bases in between. The CDR3 is 19 amino acids. Germline V CDR1 and CDR2: SGHRS, YFSETQ. The DNA of the CDR3 is TGCGCCAGCAGCCTAAAGGGCCTATTCCTACTCTCTGGGGCCAACGTCCTGACTTTC. It yields the protein CASSLKGLFLLSGANVLTF.

The rearrangement uses TRBV28 and TRBJ1-2; possible D gene TRBD1, 5 bases. With 6 bases removed from V and 2 bases from J, the gap between germline ends came to 13 bases. CDR1 and CDR2 (germline): MDHEN, SYDVKM. This CDR3 spans 14 amino acids. CDR3 sequence: CASSRGLDNYGYTF. Written as DNA, the CDR3 is TGTGCCAGCAGCCGGGGACTCGACAACTATGGCTACACCTTC.

This chain uses TRBV5-1 with TRBJ1-4; 8 nucleotides match TRBD1. V was pared by 4 bases and J by 8 bases, with 7 bases of the junction left unmatched. Per germline, CDR1 SGHRS and CDR2 YFSETQ. This CDR3 is 14 amino acids long. This CDR3 reads CASSGSGGNEKLFF. The DNA of the CDR3 is TGCGCCAGCAGCGGATCAGGGGGCAACGAAAAACTGTTTTTT.

This clone was observed once. V usage is TRBV13 and J usage is TRBJ2-7, with 8 bases lining up with TRBD2. Germline V CDR1 and CDR2: PRHDT, FYEKMQ (reference sequence). The CDR3 sequence is 15 residues long. V was clipped by 5 bases and J by 7 bases; unmatched bases: 13. The CDR3 loop is CASSLTREGLGEQYF. The CDR3 nucleotides are TGTGCCAGCAGCCTTACCCGGGAGGGCCTGGGTGAGCAGTACTTC. Together with reference TRBV13 and TRBJ2-7, the CDR3 gives the full variable domain: AAGVIQSPRHLIKEKRETATLKCYPIPRHDTVYWYQQGPGQDPQFLISFYEKMQSDKGSIPDRFSAQQFSDYHSELNMSSLELGDSALYFCASSLTREGLGEQYFGPGTRLTVT.

V is TRBV19 and J is TRBJ1-1; 8 bases line up with TRBD1. The CDR3 spans 18 residues. The V gene end was trimmed by 3 bases and the J gene end by 1 base; junction bases not matched to a gene: 13. CDR1 and CDR2 from the germline V gene are LNHDA and SQIVND (reference sequence). The CDR3 nucleotides are TGTGCCAGTAGTATCAGTCCCACCCGACAGGGGTGGAACACTGAAGCTTTCTTT. Its protein is CASSISPTRQGWNTEAFF.

The V gene is TRBV28, the J gene TRBJ1-4, with D uncertain. Trimming stripped 8 bases from V and 8 bases from J, with 12 bases between. The CDR3 contains 12 residues. CDR1 and CDR2 from the germline V gene are MDHEN and SYDVKM. The CDR3 DNA sequence: TGTGCCAGCCGGCATGTGGAGGAAAAACTGTTTTTT. Residues: CASRHVEEKLFF. Looking up the rest from reference TRBV28 and TRBJ1-4 gives the full variable domain: DVKVTQSSRYLVKRTGEKVFLECVQDMDHENMFWYRQDPGLGLRLIYFSYDVKMKEKGDIPEGYSVSREKKERFSLILESASTNQTSMYLCASRHVEEKLFFGSGTQLSVL.

The chain has TRBV11-2 and TRBJ1-4, with a weak D call TRBD1 (5 bases). The germline V and J ends were trimmed by 3 bases and 6 bases, with 23 bases remaining between them. CDR1 and CDR2 from the germline V gene are SGHAT and FQNNGV. The CDR3 is made up of 18 amino acids. CDR3 in amino acids: CASSFISPLGASDEKLFF. DNA of the CDR3: TGTGCCAGCAGCTTTATTTCACCGCTTGGGGCGAGCGATGAAAAACTGTTTTTT.

The rearrangement uses TRBV23-1 and TRBJ2-1; possible D gene TRBD2, 5 bases. TRBV23-1 is recorded as an ORF, its role being uncertain. The CDR3 extends over 15 amino acids. V was clipped by 2 bases and J by 1 base, with 9 bases between them. The CDR3 loop is CASSQRERSYNEQFF. CDR3 sequence (DNA): TGCGCCAGCAGTCAAAGGGAGAGGTCCTACAATGAGCAGTTCTTC.

DNA of the CDR3: TGCAGCGTTGGTATAGCGGGAGTCGGCGAGACCCAGTACTTC. It encodes CSVGIAGVGETQYF. This chain connects TRBV29-1 to TRBJ2-5, with 9 positions matching TRBD2. The CDR3 is 14 residues long. CDR1 SQVTM and CDR2 ANQGSEA come from the germline V gene. V shed 4 bases, J shed 5 bases, and the junction held 8 bases outside the gene matches. Variable domain in full (rest from reference TRBV29-1 and TRBJ2-5): SAVISQKPSRDICQRGTSLTIQCQVDSQVTMMFWYRQQPGQSLTLIATANQGSEATYESGFVIDKFPISRPNLTFSTLTVSNMSPEDSSIYLCSVGIAGVGETQYFGPGTRLLVL.

This clone has more than one count but fewer than ten. The rearrangement links TRBV9 to TRBJ1-1; the match to TRBD1 covers 10 bases. Germline V gives CDR1 SGDLS, CDR2 YYNGEE. There are 13 residues in the CDR3. Trimming removed 4 bases from V and 5 bases from J; junction bases left unmatched: 2. CDR3 in DNA: TGTGCCAGCAGCCTGGGACAGGGGACTGAAGCTTTCTTT. Translated: CASSLGQGTEAFF.

The chain is built from TRBV10-3 and TRBJ1-4; D not resolved. This CDR3 has 10 residues. The germline gives CDR1 ENHRY, CDR2 SYGVKD. V was clipped by 10 bases and J by 8 bases, with 8 bases between them. The DNA for the CDR3 is TGTGCCAACCTGACAGAAAAACTGTTTTTT. Its protein product is CANLTEKLFF.

V gene TRBV7-9 combines with J gene TRBJ1-4, with D maybe TRBD1 (5 bases). Germline V gene data show CDR1 as SEHNR and CDR2 as FQNEAQ (reference sequence). This CDR3 has 16 residues. V shed 4 bases and J shed 6 bases, with 18 bases lying between them. CDR3 sequence reads: CASSSRDGGTDEKLFF. The CDR3 coding sequence is TGTGCCAGCAGCTCTCGGGATGGGGGTACTGATGAAAAACTGTTTTTT.

The V call is TRBV7-3, the J call TRBJ1-5; 7 nucleotides match TRBD1. Germline V CDR1 and CDR2: SGHTA, FQGTGA. This CDR3 region has 13 residues. V trimming: 5 bases; J trimming: 7 bases; junction bases outside the gene matches: 5. The CDR3: CASSPDRVQPQHF. The CDR3 DNA is TGTGCCAGCAGCCCTGACAGGGTCCAGCCCCAGCATTTT.

V is TRBV30 and J is TRBJ2-7, with 7 bases that match TRBD1. Germline assignment: CDR1 GTSNPN and CDR2 SVGIG (reference sequence). V lost 4 bases and J lost 5; bases outside the gene matches: 20. The CDR3 covers 17 residues. The CDR3 nucleotides are TGTGCCTGGACCGCGATGAGGACGACAGGGAATTACCACGAGCAGTACTTC. It specifies CAWTAMRTTGNYHEQYF.

The rearrangement uses TRBV18 and TRBJ1-3; no clear D gene. This CDR3 has 12 amino acids. Germline V gene lookup returns CDR1 KGHSH and CDR2 LQKENI. Trimming removed 2 bases from V and 4 bases from J, with 3 bases in between. The CDR3 bases are TGTGCCAGCTCACCAGGAGGAAACACCATATATTTT. It is translated as CASSPGGNTIYF.